The next 11 T cell receptor beta chains were all read from a single sample in a study of blood T cell repertoires in COVID-19. TCRdb's table, derived via immunoSEQ multiplex PCR, lists solely in-frame clones and lacks some. The sample yields 100,000 or so clones, approximately 90% seen once. Sequenced input: peripheral blood. The receptors originated from a woman in her forties or fifties in a cohort sampled during active COVID-19.

This rearrangement joins TRBV7-8 to TRBJ2-7; 10 bases are a match to TRBD1. The V gene end was trimmed by 2 bases and the J gene end by 4 bases; junction bases not matched to a gene: 5. The germline V gene encodes CDR1 SGHVS and CDR2 FQNEAQ. This CDR3 has 15 residues. CDR3 in DNA: TGTGCCAGCAGCTTACAGGGGACAGGGGAGTACGAGCAGTACTTC. It translates to CASSLQGTGEYEQYF.

The CDR3, as DNA: TGCGCCAGCAGGGCTAGCGGGGGGGCCTCCGGGGAGCTGTTTTTT. This sequence encodes CASRASGGASGELFF. The chain joins TRBV5-1 to TRBJ2-2, with TRBD2 identical over 12 bases. This CDR3 spans 15 amino acids. Germline-derived CDR1 and CDR2 are SGHRS and YFSETQ. V trimming: 5 bases; J trimming: 6 bases; junction bases outside the gene matches: 5.

The chain employs TRBV19 and TRBJ2-6; D remains unclear. Germline lookup yields CDR1 LNHDA and CDR2 SQIVND (reference sequence). The germline V and J ends were trimmed by 7 bases and 0 bases, with 13 bases remaining between them. This CDR3 is 16 amino acids long. The CDR3 loop reads CASTPARISGANVLTF. In DNA, the CDR3 is TGTGCCAGTACCCCGGCGAGGATCTCTGGGGCCAACGTCCTGACTTTC.

The rearrangement uses TRBV2 and TRBJ2-7; no clear D. Trimming pared 6 bases from V and 3 bases from J, leaving 6 bases between. The CDR3 loop spans 11 amino acids. Germline V gene lookup returns CDR1 SNHLY and CDR2 FYNNEI. The CDR3 DNA follows: TGTGCCAGCAGGACACTCTACGAGCAGTACTTC. This sequence encodes CASRTLYEQYF.

This clone has just one count. The gene calls are TRBV2 and TRBJ2-1, with 8 bases that match TRBD1. The CDR3 runs 14 residues. The trim removed 5 bases at V and 8 bases at J, leaving 8 bases unmatched. Germline V gene sequence: CDR1 SNHLY, CDR2 FYNNEI. DNA for the CDR3: TGTGCCAGCAGTAGGGACAGGAGTTCCGATGAGCAGTTCTTC. Protein: CASSRDRSSDEQFF.

The V call is TRBV6-6, the J call TRBJ2-7; D may be TRBD1 (6 bases). V was trimmed by 4 bases and J by 8 bases, leaving 9 bases between them. This CDR3 region has 11 residues. Germline V gene sequence: CDR1 MNHNY, CDR2 SVGAGI (reference sequence). The CDR3: CASSWDIQQYF. The DNA of the CDR3 is TGTGCCAGCAGTTGGGACATACAGCAGTACTTC.

The chain links TRBV6-5 to TRBJ2-1; a weak D match, TRBD1 (5 bases). Deletions cut 7 bases from V and 4 bases from J, with 14 bases between. The CDR3 is made up of 14 amino acids. Per the germline V gene, CDR1 is MNHEY and CDR2 is SVGAGI. CDR3 sequence: CASNRQGGYNEQFF. CDR3 nucleotide sequence: TGTGCCAGCAATCGGCAGGGTGGGTACAATGAGCAGTTCTTC.

The V call is TRBV6-5, the J call TRBJ2-7; TRBD1 matches at 7 bases. This CDR3 region has 15 residues. CDR1 and CDR2 (germline): MNHEY, SVGAGI. V lost 0 bases to trimming and J lost 4 bases; unmatched junction nucleotides: 6. The CDR3 spells CASSYSGAGGYEQYF. As DNA, the CDR3 is TGTGCCAGCAGTTACTCCGGGGCAGGGGGATACGAGCAGTACTTC.

The rearrangement links TRBV30 to TRBJ2-5; 12 nucleotides match TRBD2. The V segment lost 6 bases and the J segment 4 bases; nucleotides outside the gene matches: 3. The CDR3 length is 13 residues. Germline values: CDR1 GTSNPN, CDR2 SVGIG (reference sequence). CDR3 nucleotides: TGTGCCTGCCCACTAGCGGGGGGAGAGACCCAGTACTTC. Translating gives CACPLAGGETQYF.

V is TRBV21-1 and J is TRBJ2-3; TRBD2, the table's D call, was not compared with the DNA. TRBV21-1 is a documented pseudogene. The CDR3 consists of 18 residues. The CDR3: CASSKVAAGREETDTQYF. The CDR3 bases are TGTGCCAGCAGCAAAGTAGCAGCAGGGCGGGAGGAGACAGATACGCAGTATTTT.

The rearrangement uses TRBV5-8 and TRBJ2-2; 9 bases fit TRBD1. Germline V CDR1 and CDR2: SGHTS, YDEGEE. J gave up 6 bases and V 5 bases, and 11 bases lay outside the gene matches. This CDR3 spans 16 amino acids. The CDR3 region has the DNA TGTGCCAGCAGTTTCGGACAGGGGAAGGACCCCGGGGAGCTGTTTTTT. Its translation: CASSFGQGKDPGELFF.